Shown below are 18 T cell receptor beta chains from a single sample sequenced in a study of T cells in Graves' hyperthyroidism and ophthalmopathy. The source material, RNA transcripts, was used to amplify TCR beta CDR3 regions. First-round RT-PCR of the TCR CDR3 relied on the HTBI primer set. TCRdb passed the multiplex PCR reads through MiXCR, listing each CDR3 protein once. This table holds around 600,000 distinct CDR3 sequences, about 14% found once. The sequenced material came from blood. The source is a woman between 45 and 60 years old with Graves' ophthalmopathy.

In DNA form, the CDR3 reads TGCGCCAGCAGCTTAAGAGAGACAGGGGAAAGCACCATATATTTT. Translating gives CASSLRETGESTIYF. This rearrangement joins TRBV5-1 to TRBJ1-3; 8 bases fit TRBD1. V shed 2 bases and J 9 bases; nucleotides not matched to a gene: 10. The CDR3 totals 15 residues. CDR1 and CDR2 (germline): SGHRS, YFSETQ. Combining the CDR3 with reference TRBV5-1 and TRBJ1-3 gives the whole variable domain KAGVTQTPRYLIKTRGQQVTLSCSPISGHRSVSWYQQTPGQGLQFLFEYFSETQRNKGNFPGRFSGRQFSNSRSEMNVSTLELGDSALYLCASSLRETGESTIYFGEGSWLTVV.

This rearrangement joins TRBV28 to TRBJ2-1; a possible D gene is TRBD1 (6 bases). The CDR3 spans 13 residues. V was pared by 5 bases and J by 10 bases, with 15 bases between. CDR1 is MDHEN, CDR2 SYDVKM, per germline. CDR3 nucleotide sequence: TGTGCCAGCAGTCTCCCGATTGACAGGGAGCAGTTCTTC. It specifies CASSLPIDREQFF. The full variable domain, completed using reference TRBV28 and TRBJ2-1, is DVKVTQSSRYLVKRTGEKVFLECVQDMDHENMFWYRQDPGLGLRLIYFSYDVKMKEKGDIPEGYSVSREKKERFSLILESASTNQTSMYLCASSLPIDREQFFGPGTRLTVL.

This clonotype was recorded at least ten times. This sequence joins TRBV5-1 and TRBJ2-3; D gene unclear. The CDR3 is made up of 14 amino acids. CDR1 is SGHRS, CDR2 YFSETQ, per germline. The V and J ends lost 0 bases and 2 bases respectively, with 7 bases between them. CDR3 DNA sequence: TGCGCCAGCAGCTTGGAGCAGATCACAGATACGCAGTATTTT. This translates into CASSLEQITDTQYF.

This chain uses TRBV12-3 or TRBV12-4 with TRBJ2-1, with 9 positions matching TRBD2. The CDR3 length is 15 residues. The V and J ends lost 3 bases and 5 bases, in that order; junction bases with no gene match: 5. The CDR3 spells CASSFSSGMNNEQFF. DNA for the CDR3: TGTGCCAGCAGTTTTTCTAGCGGGATGAACAATGAGCAGTTCTTC.

This clonotype occurred a few times. The genes are TRBV12-3 or TRBV12-4 and TRBJ2-4; a weak D match, TRBD2 (6 bases). V dropped 6 bases and J dropped 6 bases, with 12 bases sitting between them. CDR3 length: 13 residues. The CDR3: CASSQAGGNIQYF. DNA of the CDR3: TGTGCCAGCAGCCAGGCCGGGGGAAACATTCAGTACTTC.

The rearrangement links TRBV20-1 to TRBJ1-2; 8 nucleotides agree with TRBD1. Germline V gives CDR1 DFQATT, CDR2 SNEGSKA (reference sequence). This CDR3 is built from 16 residues. Trimming at V came to 0 bases and at J to 3 bases, leaving 9 bases not matched to a gene. Here the CDR3 DNA reads TGCAGTGCTAGAGATACCCGGGCAGGGGGCCACTATGGCTACACCTTC. Protein sequence: CSARDTRAGGHYGYTF.

This sequence joins TRBV7-2 and TRBJ2-7, with 12 bases that match TRBD2. Germline CDR1 reads SGHTA; CDR2 reads FQGNSA. Unmatched junction bases numbered 5, after V lost 4 bases and J lost 4 bases. The CDR3 loop spans 15 amino acids. This CDR3 is CASSSRTSGVYEQYF. The CDR3 DNA follows: TGTGCCAGCAGCTCCCGGACTAGCGGGGTGTACGAGCAGTACTTC. Full variable domain (missing parts from reference TRBV7-2 and TRBJ2-7): GAGVSQSPSNKVTEKGKDVELRCDPISGHTALYWYRQSLGQGLEFLIYFQGNSAPDKSGLPSDRFSAERTGGSVSTLTIQRTQQEDSAVYLCASSSRTSGVYEQYFGPGTRLTVT.

The chain has TRBV6-1 and TRBJ2-3; D might be TRBD1 or TRBD2, each matching 5 bases. The CDR3 has 14 residues. Trimming cost V 1 base and J 2 bases, with 7 bases left between them. CDR1 is MNHNS and CDR2 is SASEGT in the germline V gene. CDR3: CASSEGGFTDTQYF. DNA for the CDR3: TGTGCCAGCAGTGAAGGGGGGTTCACAGATACGCAGTATTTT.

This clonotype has a count of ten or more. The V call is TRBV7-2, the J call TRBJ2-7, with 14 bases identical to TRBD2. Germline V gives CDR1 SGHTA, CDR2 FQGNSA. With V trimmed by 5 bases and J by 4 bases, 7 bases remained unmatched. The CDR3 extends over 16 amino acids. In nucleotides, the CDR3 is TGTGCCAGCAGCCAGGGACTAGCGGGAGTATCTTACGAGCAGTACTTC. Encoded protein: CASSQGLAGVSYEQYF.

The V gene is TRBV28, the J gene TRBJ1-2; D gene ambiguous. V lost 7 bases, J lost 4 bases, and 16 bases lay in between. The CDR3 runs to 14 residues. The germline CDR1 and CDR2 sequences are MDHEN and SYDVKM. CDR3 region: CASTQFRELYGYTF. CDR3 nucleotide sequence: TGTGCCAGCACCCAATTTAGGGAACTCTATGGCTACACCTTC.

This clonotype was counted many times. The chain uses TRBV5-5 and TRBJ2-3; D remains ambiguous. The length of the CDR3 is 17 residues. CDR1 and CDR2 from the germline V gene are SGHKS and YYEKEE (reference sequence). Trimming removed 2 bases at V and 0 bases at J, with 16 bases between. The CDR3 region has the DNA TGTGCCAGCAGCTTATCCCACAAAGAAGGGAGCACAGATACGCAGTATTTT. Translating gives CASSLSHKEGSTDTQYF.

This clonotype was observed many times. J is TRBJ1-1 and V is TRBV19; perhaps TRBD1 as D (5 bases). Trimming took off 6 bases at V and 3 bases at J, with 17 bases between the two ends. The CDR3 is made up of 15 amino acids. Germline V CDR1 and CDR2: LNHDA, SQIVND (reference sequence). Here the CDR3 reads CASSRIQGWDTEAFF. The CDR3 DNA reads TGTGCCAGTAGCCGCATTCAGGGCTGGGACACTGAAGCTTTCTTT.

This clonotype has at least ten counts. The CDR3 spells CASSLGGTSRYEQYF. The CDR3 DNA reads as TGTGCCAGCAGCTTAGGGGGGACTTCCCGATACGAGCAGTACTTC. The rearrangement links TRBV7-2 to TRBJ2-7; possible D gene TRBD2, 6 bases. Trimming cost V 1 base and J 4 bases, with 14 bases left between them. The germline V gene has CDR1 SGHTA and CDR2 FQGNSA. The CDR3 contains 15 residues.

This clonotype was seen a single time. Written as DNA, the CDR3 is TGTGCCAGCAGCTTAGTTGGGGGACACAAAAACTACGAGCAGTACTTC. Its translation: CASSLVGGHKNYEQYF. The gene calls are TRBV7-9 and TRBJ2-7, with a weak D call TRBD1 (6 bases). The CDR3 contains 16 residues. V was cut by 1 base and J by 3 bases, with 16 bases left in between. Germline lookup yields CDR1 SEHNR and CDR2 FQNEAQ (reference sequence).

This clonotype turned up a few times. CDR3 amino acids: CASSHAMSDNTGELFF. The CDR3 nucleotides are TGTGCCAGCAGCCACGCAATGAGCGACAACACCGGGGAGCTGTTTTTT. The rearrangement links TRBV4-2 to TRBJ2-2, with D unresolved. The CDR3 totals 16 residues. The ends were cut back, 3 bases at V and 2 bases at J, with 13 bases in the middle. Germline values: CDR1 LGHNA, CDR2 YNFKEQ.

The rearrangement uses TRBV12-3 or TRBV12-4 and TRBJ2-5, with D unresolved. CDR3 length: 14 amino acids. With 2 bases removed from V and 5 bases from J, the gap between germline ends came to 12 bases. In DNA, the CDR3 is TGTGCCAGCAGTTTAAGACCTATTGTGGAGACCCAGTACTTC. This gives the protein CASSLRPIVETQYF.

This clonotype was seen at least ten times. J is TRBJ2-5 and V is TRBV7-9, with D possibly TRBD2 on 6 matching bases. From germline, CDR1 is SEHNR and CDR2 FQNEAQ (reference sequence). This CDR3 comprises 16 residues. V lost 3 bases and J 0 bases, leaving 14 bases between the germline ends. CDR3: CASSFLRERDQETQYF. The CDR3 coding sequence is TGTGCCAGCAGCTTTCTCAGGGAGCGGGACCAAGAGACCCAGTACTTC.

Ten or more counts support this clonotype. The CDR3 is CASGLRKVGTEAFF. The CDR3 DNA sequence: TGTGCTAGTGGTTTGCGAAAGGTGGGGACTGAAGCTTTCTTT. The chain joins TRBV12-5 to TRBJ1-1; D is unresolved. Looked up from germline, CDR1 is LGHNT and CDR2 is FRNRAP. This CDR3 comprises 14 residues. With 2 bases removed from V and 5 bases from J, the gap between germline ends came to 12 bases.